Below are 5 T cell receptor beta chains sequenced from a single sample in a study of shared clonotypes between healthy human individuals. Produced via immunoSEQ multiplex PCR; TCRdb's table is partial and in-frame only. Of about 1.1 million clones in the sample, 70% to 80% were seen once. Sequenced sample: memory CD4+ T cells from PBMCs. Subset: CD45RA-negative fraction. These receptor sequences come from a young man in good health. Some clones in this sample may be carry-over from other donors' samples.

The V gene is TRBV29-1, the J gene TRBJ2-3; D is unclear. The germline gives CDR1 SQVTM, CDR2 ANQGSEA. The germline V and J ends were trimmed by 4 bases and 4 bases, with 12 bases remaining between them. The CDR3 has 13 residues. The CDR3 loop is CSVVGRGADTQYF. The CDR3 DNA is TGCAGCGTTGTTGGCAGAGGCGCAGATACGCAGTATTTT.

The V call is TRBV15, the J call TRBJ2-1; no firm D call. The germline CDR1 and CDR2 sequences are LNHNV and YYDKDF (reference sequence). The CDR3 length is 13 residues. Trimming left V 3 bases short and J 9 bases short, with 12 bases between. In DNA, the CDR3 is TGTGCCACCAGCAGCCCCGGGCCCGGTGAGCAGTTCTTC. Translated, it gives CATSSPGPGEQFF.

The chain combines TRBV6-1 with TRBJ2-1, with 8 bases lining up with TRBD1. There are 16 residues in the CDR3. The V segment lost 6 bases and the J segment 8 bases; nucleotides outside the gene matches: 15. Germline V gene lookup returns CDR1 MNHNS and CDR2 SASEGT. This CDR3 reads CASSERGQGAMDEQFF. The CDR3 DNA reads TGTGCCAGCAGCGAAAGGGGGCAGGGGGCTATGGATGAGCAGTTCTTC.

This sequence joins TRBV28 and TRBJ1-2; D not resolved. CDR3 length: 13 amino acids. From germline, CDR1 is MDHEN and CDR2 SYDVKM. The V end lost 2 bases, the J end lost 2 bases, and 6 bases lay between the germline ends. For the CDR3, the DNA is TGTGCCAGCAGTTTACGGGCCAACTATGGCTACACCTTC. Residues: CASSLRANYGYTF.

The chain couples TRBV5-6 to TRBJ2-7, with unresolved D. Trimming took 3 bases from V and 3 from J, leaving 7 bases between them. The length of the CDR3 is 12 residues. The germline V gene encodes CDR1 SGHDT and CDR2 YYEEEE. This CDR3 is CASSYTYYEQYF. DNA for the CDR3: TGTGCCAGCAGCTACACCTACTACGAGCAGTACTTC. Variable domain in full (rest from reference TRBV5-6 and TRBJ2-7): DAGVTQSPTHLIKTRGQQVTLRCSPKSGHDTVSWYQQALGQGPQFIFQYYEEEERQRGNFPDRFSGHQFPNYSSELNVNALLLGDSALYLCASSYTYYEQYFGPGTRLTVT.